The present T cell receptor (beta chain) was sequenced within a study of regulatory T cells in long-lasting Graves disease. Study-wide results and limits: New patients shared 800 to 1,000 public clonotypes, and persistent patients shared more, with 2,741.

This clonotype was detected once. Its cognate antigen is unknown. Specified time point: newly diagnosed GD, antithyroid drugs for less than 3 months. TCR sequences were obtained from RNA taken from PBMCs. Assembly of TCR beta libraries relied on iRepertoire HTBI primers together with Arm-PCR of CDR3 regions. TCRdb called the multiplex PCR reads again in MiXCR, with one record for every CDR3 protein. The data contain roughly 260,000 distinct CDR3 sequences, about 17% of them singletons. This sample also appeared in a second study, on T cells in Graves' hyperthyroidism and ophthalmopathy. This second study says: Each patient was aged 18 to 65 and had newly diagnosed hyperthyroidism of under 2 months' duration.

Sequenced material: peripheral blood mononuclear cells (PBMCs), taken at new diagnosis, from a patient treated with antithyroid drugs. The clonotype comes from a woman in her 30s with Graves disease.

The CDR3 sequence is CASSYDREAHEKLFF. In DNA, the CDR3 is TGTGCCAGCAGCTATGACAGGGAGGCCCATGAAAAACTGTTTTTT. V usage is TRBV27 and J usage is TRBJ1-4; TRBD1 matches 7 bases. J was trimmed by 6 bases and V by 6 bases; bases with no gene match: 10. CDR3 length: 15 residues. In germline, CDR1 is MNHEY, CDR2 SMNVEV (reference sequence).